This T cell receptor (beta chain) originates from a study of blood T cell repertoires in COVID-19. Overall study context: Samples came from the United States, Italy and Spain, spanning acute and convalescent COVID-19. T cells, B-cell-depleted T cells, or PBMCs supplied cDNA or gDNA.

Germline V CDR1 and CDR2: LGHNA, YNFKEQ. The V and J ends lost 0 bases and 0 bases, in that order; junction bases with no gene match: 4. The CDR3 runs 18 residues. Original analysis: How many nucleated cells were present was estimated from reference gene primer amplification. Profiling relied on immunoSEQ multiplex PCR, and the TCRdb table lists in-frame clones only, not all of them. That table supplies the V and J calls and clone size; D and trimming were determined from the DNA. The sample lists 250,000 or so clones; about 89% were seen once. This chain links TRBV4-2 with TRBJ2-2; 10 bases are a match to TRBD2. The clonotype was recovered from a woman aged 40 to 49 who had recovered from COVID-19. The sample taken for sequencing was peripheral blood. CDR3: CASSQEPSGGANTGELFF. CDR3 in DNA: TGTGCCAGCAGCCAAGAACCAAGCGGGGGGGCGAACACCGGGGAGCTGTTTTTT.